Reported below is one TCR beta chain. The antigen remains unidentified. This sample's time point: persistent/refractory GD, antithyroid drugs over 5 years with positive TRAb. Isolated PBMC RNA provided the starting material for the TCR library. In germline, CDR1 is SGHRS, CDR2 YFSETQ. The V gene lost 4 bases and the J gene lost 7 bases, with 17 bases spanning the gap. The CDR3 loop spans 14 amino acids. iRepertoire HTBI primers and Arm-PCR of CDR3 regions built TCR beta libraries. TCRdb re-called the multiplex PCR reads with MiXCR, one entry per CDR3 protein. The data contain approximately 350,000 distinct CDR3 sequences, roughly 25% of them singletons. The sample is drawn from a study of regulatory T cells in long-lasting Graves disease. Study outcomes and limitations: The researchers studied only peripheral blood, not thyroid tissue.

The clonotype comes from a woman aged 40 to 49 with Graves disease. The chain employs TRBV5-1 and TRBJ2-5; D is perhaps TRBD1 (5 bases). The source material was peripheral blood mononuclear cells (PBMCs), sampled when the disease was refractory, from a patient treated with antithyroid drugs. CDR3 in DNA: TGCGCCAGCAGCCCAGGGCCCTCGGGTGCGACCCAGTACTTC. It encodes CASSPGPSGATQYF.